These 24 T cell receptor beta chains share one sample of origin, sequenced in a study of control samples from healthy donors and cancer patients. Assay: immunoSEQ multiplex PCR; the TCRdb copy retains only in-frame clones and omits some. The sample lists about 150,000 clones, 94% occurring once. Sequenced input: blood. Every receptor here comes from a man aged 40-55 years in good health.

The chain couples TRBV28 to TRBJ2-2, with D maybe TRBD2 (6 bases). The CDR3 is 16 amino acids. The germline V gene encodes CDR1 MDHEN and CDR2 SYDVKM. The V end lost 6 bases, the J end lost 0 bases, and 14 bases lay between the germline ends. The CDR3 loop is CASRPWRDANTGELFF. CDR3 nucleotides: TGTGCCAGCAGACCCTGGAGGGACGCGAACACCGGGGAGCTGTTTTTT.

This clone was seen more than once but under ten times. V is TRBV19 and J is TRBJ2-2, with unresolved D. From germline, CDR1 is LNHDA and CDR2 SQIVND (reference sequence). This CDR3 contains 14 residues. Trimming left V 7 bases short and J 5 bases short, with 14 bases between. The CDR3 sequence: CASIDKGRTGELFF. CDR3 in DNA: TGTGCCAGTATCGATAAGGGTAGGACCGGGGAGCTGTTTTTT.

The chain links TRBV6-5 to TRBJ1-5; no definite D call. The CDR3 is 13 amino acids. CDR1 MNHEY and CDR2 SVGAGI come from the germline V gene. Trimming cost V 7 bases and J 3 bases, with 10 bases left between them. In DNA, the CDR3 is TGTGCCAGCACTTGGAGGTTCAATCAGCCCCAGCATTTT. Translated, it gives CASTWRFNQPQHF.

The chain carries TRBV24-1 and TRBJ2-1, with TRBD2 matching over 8 bases. With V trimmed by 7 bases and J by 9 bases, 10 bases remained unmatched. This CDR3 is built from 14 residues. In germline, CDR1 is KGHDR, CDR2 SFDVKD. The chain's CDR3 is CATSQPGLVSEQFF. In DNA, the CDR3 is TGTGCCACCAGCCAACCGGGACTAGTGAGTGAGCAGTTCTTC.

The chain joins TRBV5-4 to TRBJ1-6; D is possibly TRBD1 (5 bases). Germline CDR1 is SGHNT and CDR2 is YYREEE (reference sequence). The CDR3 spans 17 residues. The V gene lost 4 bases and the J gene lost 1 base, with 15 bases spanning the gap. The CDR3 DNA sequence: TGTGCCAGCAGCGTATTGGGGCAAGGATCCTATAATTCACCCCTCCACTTT. Translation gives CASSVLGQGSYNSPLHF. The full variable domain, with the rest looked up from reference TRBV5-4 and TRBJ1-6, is ETGVTQSPTHLIKTRGQQVTLRCSSQSGHNTVSWYQQALGQGPQFIFQYYREEENGRGNFPPRFSGLQFPNYSSELNVNALELDDSALYLCASSVLGQGSYNSPLHFGNGTRLTVT.

The chain couples TRBV10-2 to TRBJ1-5, with TRBD1 matching 8 bases. V was pared by 3 bases and J by 1 base, with 5 bases of the junction left unmatched. The germline gives CDR1 WSHSY, CDR2 SAAADI. The CDR3 covers 16 residues. This CDR3 is CASSDRTGYSNQPQHF. For the CDR3, the DNA is TGCGCCAGCAGTGATCGGACAGGGTACAGCAATCAGCCCCAGCATTTT.

The J gene is TRBJ1-4, the V gene TRBV7-9; D ambiguous. Germline values: CDR1 SEHNR, CDR2 FQNEAQ (reference sequence). This CDR3 region has 13 residues. The germline V and J ends were trimmed by 6 bases and 8 bases, with 13 bases remaining between them. The CDR3 loop is CASSPTVKEKLFF. Here the CDR3 DNA reads TGTGCCAGCAGTCCTACAGTCAAGGAAAAACTGTTTTTT.

The J gene is TRBJ1-5, the V gene TRBV27; 12 nucleotides match TRBD1. The CDR3 runs to 16 residues. Germline-derived CDR1 and CDR2 are MNHEY and SMNVEV (reference sequence). With 2 bases clipped from V and 5 bases from J, the junction kept 4 bases outside the gene matches. CDR3 sequence (DNA): TGTGCCAGCAGTTTAAGAGGGGACAGGGGGCATCAGCCCCAGCATTTT. It codes for CASSLRGDRGHQPQHF.

V and J are TRBV10-3 and TRBJ1-2; D gene uncertain. Trimming pared 6 bases from V and 10 bases from J, leaving 18 bases between. CDR1 and CDR2 from the germline V gene are ENHRY and SYGVKD. The CDR3 is 13 amino acids. The CDR3: CAIRSDSGVDYTF. The CDR3 bases are TGTGCCATCAGGTCAGACTCTGGTGTGGACTACACCTTC.

The chain uses TRBV4-3 and TRBJ2-7; D is perhaps TRBD1 or TRBD2 (6 bases each). The CDR3 is made up of 16 amino acids. CDR1 is LGHNA, CDR2 YSLEER, per germline. V was cut by 0 bases and J by 6 bases, with 18 bases left in between. The CDR3 spells CASSQDRGRGGGEQYF. DNA for the CDR3: TGCGCCAGCAGCCAAGATCGGGGCAGGGGAGGTGGCGAGCAGTACTTC.

This clone was seen once. The rearrangement joins TRBV19 to TRBJ1-4; 8 bases line up with TRBD1. CDR3 size: 14 residues. Germline CDR1 is LNHDA and CDR2 is SQIVND (reference sequence). The V and J ends lost 7 bases and 8 bases, in that order; junction bases with no gene match: 9. CDR3 sequence reads: CASTPDRGGEKLFF. The CDR3 DNA is TGTGCCAGTACTCCAGACAGGGGAGGGGAAAAACTGTTTTTT.

The J gene is TRBJ2-1, the V gene TRBV27; tentative D call: TRBD2 (5 bases). The CDR3 extends over 15 amino acids. Trimming took 2 bases from V and 0 from J, leaving 8 bases between them. Germline CDR1 MNHEY, CDR2 SMNVEV (reference sequence). The CDR3 region has the DNA TGTGCCAGCAGTTTAGAGGGTCACTCCTACAATGAGCAGTTCTTC. This codes for CASSLEGHSYNEQFF.

The chain uses TRBV3-1 (or the pseudogene TRBV3-2) and TRBJ1-2; a weak D match, TRBD1 (5 bases). Trimming left V 3 bases short and J 5 bases short, with 13 bases between. Per the germline V gene, CDR1 is LGHDT and CDR2 is YNNKEL (reference sequence). CDR3 length: 14 residues. In nucleotides, the CDR3 is TGTGCCAGCAGCCAGGAGGGGAGGGGATATGGCTACACCTTC. It codes for CASSQEGRGYGYTF.

The V and J genes are TRBV4-3 and TRBJ1-2; TRBD1 agrees at 10 bases. The length of the CDR3 is 17 residues. V lost 0 bases and J lost 8; bases outside the gene matches: 12. Germline CDR1 LGHNA, CDR2 YSLEER. The CDR3 DNA sequence: TGCGCCAGCAGCCAAGATACCGGGGGAGGGACAGGGGAGGGCTACACCTTC. It yields the protein CASSQDTGGGTGEGYTF.

The chain recombines TRBV27 with TRBJ2-3, with TRBD2 matching over 13 bases. The germline V gene encodes CDR1 MNHEY and CDR2 SMNVEV (reference sequence). The V and J ends lost 10 bases and 2 bases, in that order; junction bases with no gene match: 6. This CDR3 is 15 amino acids long. Here the CDR3 DNA reads TGTGCCACCTCCGGGACTAGCGGGGTCACAGATACGCAGTATTTT. This codes for CATSGTSGVTDTQYF.

This clone was counted between two and nine times. This chain connects TRBV12-3 or TRBV12-4 to TRBJ2-7; no clear D gene. The CDR3 extends over 12 amino acids. Deletions cut 5 bases from V and 4 bases from J, with 9 bases between. CDR3 bases: TGTGCCAGCAGTCCGCGGCGGTACGAGCAGTACTTC. Translation: CASSPRRYEQYF.

J is TRBJ2-1 and V is TRBV27; 7 bases match TRBD2. Germline V lookup: CDR1 MNHEY, CDR2 SMNVEV (reference sequence). The CDR3 has 13 amino acids. The ends lost 3 bases at V and 10 bases at J; junction bases unmatched: 6. CDR3 in amino acids: CASSLELAMEQFF. CDR3 in DNA: TGTGCCAGCAGTTTGGAACTAGCGATGGAGCAGTTCTTC.

The rearrangement links TRBV5-1 to TRBJ1-1; tentative D call: TRBD1 (5 bases). In germline, CDR1 is SGHRS, CDR2 YFSETQ. The germline V and J ends were trimmed by 0 bases and 1 base, with 7 bases remaining between them. The CDR3 is made up of 14 amino acids. CDR3 nucleotides: TGCGCCAGCAGCTTGGGACAGCCGAACACTGAAGCTTTCTTT. This sequence encodes CASSLGQPNTEAFF. Based on the CDR3 plus reference TRBV5-1 and TRBJ1-1, the full variable domain is KAGVTQTPRYLIKTRGQQVTLSCSPISGHRSVSWYQQTPGQGLQFLFEYFSETQRNKGNFPGRFSGRQFSNSRSEMNVSTLELGDSALYLCASSLGQPNTEAFFGQGTRLTVV.

This chain uses TRBV7-9 with TRBJ2-2; D is tentatively TRBD1 or TRBD2 (5 bases each). V was shortened by 1 base and J by 7 bases, with 10 bases between the two germline ends. The CDR3 is 14 residues long. The germline CDR1 and CDR2 sequences are SEHNR and FQNEAQ (reference sequence). CDR3 DNA: TGTGCCAGCAGCTTAGTCGGGGACGGCGGGGAGCTGTTTTTT. It encodes CASSLVGDGGELFF.

The chain couples TRBV3-1 (or the pseudogene TRBV3-2) to TRBJ2-5, with 7 bases aligning to TRBD1. Germline CDR1 LGHDT, CDR2 YNNKEL (reference sequence). The CDR3 is 12 amino acids. V was pared by 5 bases and J by 5 bases, with 2 bases of the junction left unmatched. The CDR3: CASSEQGETQYF. CDR3 bases: TGTGCCAGCAGCGAACAGGGGGAGACCCAGTACTTC.

This clone was counted between two and nine times. The chain joins TRBV5-6 to TRBJ1-5; D ambiguous. Trimming removed 1 base from V and 5 bases from J, with 10 bases in between. This CDR3 comprises 14 residues. The germline CDR1 and CDR2 sequences are SGHDT and YYEEEE. This chain's CDR3 is CASSLWRYDQPQHF. DNA for the CDR3: TGTGCCAGCAGCTTGTGGCGATACGATCAGCCCCAGCATTTT.

The chain is built from TRBV5-1 and TRBJ1-2; no firm D call. Germline-derived CDR1 and CDR2 are SGHRS and YFSETQ. This CDR3 has 13 residues. V was cut by 5 bases and J by 2 bases, with 10 bases left in between. Written as DNA, the CDR3 is TGCGCCAGCAGGCCGCCGGGGAACTATGGCTACACCTTC. It encodes CASRPPGNYGYTF.

This chain links TRBV3-1 (or the pseudogene TRBV3-2) with TRBJ1-4, with D perhaps TRBD1 (6 bases). Trimming left V 0 bases short and J 0 bases short, with 17 bases between. The CDR3 consists of 19 residues. Germline V gives CDR1 LGHDT, CDR2 YNNKEL (reference sequence). The CDR3 coding sequence is TGTGCCAGCAGCCAAGATAGGGGGGGTCCCTTGACAACTAATGAAAAACTGTTTTTT. As protein: CASSQDRGGPLTTNEKLFF.

The chain employs TRBV9 and TRBJ1-4, with TRBD1 identical over 7 bases. The CDR3 contains 14 residues. Trimming at V came to 4 bases and at J to 4 bases, leaving 4 bases not matched to a gene. Germline lookup yields CDR1 SGDLS and CDR2 YYNGEE. The CDR3 DNA sequence: TGTGCCAGCAGCCCCCGGGACAGTAATGAAAAACTGTTTTTT. Residues: CASSPRDSNEKLFF.